The 15 T cell receptor beta chains below were found in one sample sequenced in a study of blood T cell repertoires in COVID-19 (dated by TCRdb to between 2020 and 2021). The method behind the library was the immunoSEQ multiplex PCR assay. TCRdb holds this immuneACCESS table with in-frame rearrangements only. Some clones are missing; in checked studies, unresolved V genes explain under half, and the rest has no known cause. Within this sample are 150,000 or so clones, with approximately 82% of them counted one time only. Clones ranked in the top ten supply 18% of the sample. The sequenced material came from PBMCs or T cells enriched from blood (not recorded which). The receptor source for this set is a man between 60 and 75 years old who had recovered from COVID-19.

The rearrangement uses TRBV29-1 and TRBJ1-2; 7 bases are shared with TRBD1. Germline loops: CDR1 SQVTM, CDR2 ANQGSEA. This CDR3 is 15 amino acids long. J was trimmed by 1 base and V by 2 bases; bases with no gene match: 7. CDR3 DNA sequence: TGCAGCGTTGAAAACACTCAGGGGGGTAACTATGGCTACACCTTC. Its translation: CSVENTQGGNYGYTF.

CDR3 protein: CASRMTDYNSPLHF. CDR3 nucleotide sequence: TGTGCCAGCAGAATGACAGACTATAATTCACCCCTCCACTTT. This sequence joins TRBV6-5 and TRBJ1-6, with D possibly being TRBD1 (5 bases). The ends were cut back, 6 bases at V and 3 bases at J, with 9 bases in the middle. The CDR3 is 14 residues long. Per germline, CDR1 MNHEY and CDR2 SVGAGI.

The chain employs TRBV28 and TRBJ2-1; 11 nucleotides agree with TRBD2. The CDR3 sequence is 19 residues long. Germline CDR1 and CDR2: MDHEN and SYDVKM. V lost 1 base, J lost 4 bases, and 12 bases stayed unmatched. DNA of the CDR3: TGTGCCAGCAGTTTATACCTTACTAGCGGGGGCCTTCGATACAATGAGCAGTTCTTC. It translates to CASSLYLTSGGLRYNEQFF.

This sequence joins TRBV9 and TRBJ1-1, with a possible D match to TRBD1 (6 bases). CDR1 is SGDLS, CDR2 YYNGEE, per germline. V lost 4 bases, J lost 0 bases, and 22 bases lay in between. The CDR3 runs 18 residues. The CDR3 bases are TGTGCCAGCAGCCTATCCTCAGGGGCGTTTGGGGTGAACACTGAAGCTTTCTTT. Encoded protein: CASSLSSGAFGVNTEAFF. The full variable domain, rest sourced from reference TRBV9 and TRBJ1-1, is DSGVTQTPKHLITATGQRVTLRCSPRSGDLSVYWYQQSLDQGLQFLIQYYNGEERAKGNILERFSAQQFPDLHSELNLSSLELGDSALYFCASSLSSGAFGVNTEAFFGQGTRLTVV.

This rearrangement joins TRBV24-1 to TRBJ2-5; 11 bases agree with TRBD1. Trimming removed 7 bases from V and 2 bases from J; junction bases left unmatched: 8. The CDR3 is made up of 16 amino acids. The germline V gene has CDR1 KGHDR and CDR2 SFDVKD. The chain's CDR3 is CATSAGTGGFQETQYF. As DNA, the CDR3 is TGTGCCACCAGCGCCGGGACAGGGGGATTTCAAGAGACCCAGTACTTC.

This chain links TRBV28 with TRBJ1-4, with 8 bases fitting TRBD1. From germline, CDR1 is MDHEN and CDR2 SYDVKM. Trimming took 3 bases from V and 0 from J; bases not matched to a gene: 3. The CDR3 is 16 residues long. The CDR3 DNA is TGTGCCAGCAGTTTCCTACAGGGGGCAACTAATGAAAAACTGTTTTTT. This translates into CASSFLQGATNEKLFF.

The chain combines TRBV19 with TRBJ2-5, with D unresolved. Germline-derived CDR1 and CDR2 are LNHDA and SQIVND (reference sequence). V was cut by 5 bases and J by 1 base, with 11 bases left in between. This CDR3 spans 14 amino acids. DNA for the CDR3: TGTGCCAGTAGTCATGACACCAGCCAAGAGACCCAGTACTTC. Translation gives CASSHDTSQETQYF.

The DNA of the CDR3 is TGTGCCAGCAGGACGGGACTAGCGGGGGAGGAGACCCAGTACTTC. It codes for CASRTGLAGEETQYF. The V gene is TRBV7-2, the J gene TRBJ2-5, with 14 nucleotides matching TRBD2. The trim removed 6 bases at V and 5 bases at J, leaving 5 bases unmatched. Germline lookup yields CDR1 SGHTA and CDR2 FQGNSA. CDR3 size: 15 residues.

This chain links TRBV25-1 with TRBJ2-2; perhaps TRBD2 as D (5 bases). Germline V gives CDR1 MGHDK, CDR2 SYGVNS. The CDR3 length is 13 residues. V shed 7 bases and J shed 1 base, with 7 bases lying between them. CDR3 in amino acids: CASTRGNTGELFF. DNA of the CDR3: TGTGCCAGCACTCGGGGGAACACCGGGGAGCTGTTTTTT.

The rearrangement uses TRBV13 and TRBJ1-1; TRBD1 matches 7 bases. The junction had 4 bases not matched to a gene; V was cut back by 8 bases and J by 1 base. Germline loops: CDR1 PRHDT, CDR2 FYEKMQ (reference sequence). The CDR3 is made up of 13 amino acids. The CDR3 reads CASHTGANTEAFF. The CDR3 DNA is TGTGCCAGCCACACAGGGGCGAACACTGAAGCTTTCTTT.

This clone turned up a few times. The rearrangement uses TRBV28 and TRBJ1-2; D possibly corresponds to TRBD1 (5 bases). This CDR3 has 14 residues. CDR1 and CDR2 from the germline V gene are MDHEN and SYDVKM. V lost 2 bases to trimming and J lost 3 bases, with 10 bases between them. The CDR3 reads CASSLPRDDYGYTF. The CDR3 DNA is TGTGCCAGCAGTTTACCCAGGGATGACTATGGCTACACCTTC.

This clone was observed a single time. This rearrangement joins TRBV7-9 to TRBJ1-2; 9 nucleotides align to TRBD1. J lost 4 bases, V lost 2 bases, and 5 bases had no gene match. The CDR3 consists of 15 residues. Germline V lookup: CDR1 SEHNR, CDR2 FQNEAQ (reference sequence). In DNA, the CDR3 is TGTGCCAGCAGCTTATATAGGACAGGGGCCTATGGCTACACCTTC. Protein sequence: CASSLYRTGAYGYTF.

The chain uses TRBV5-1 and TRBJ2-7; D possibly corresponds to TRBD1 (5 bases). The V gene lost 0 bases and the J gene lost 0 bases, with 16 bases spanning the gap. Germline V gene sequence: CDR1 SGHRS, CDR2 YFSETQ. The CDR3 spans 17 residues. The CDR3 loop reads CASSLELGQGLSYEQYF. The CDR3 DNA reads TGCGCCAGCAGCTTGGAGCTGGGGCAGGGCCTCTCCTACGAGCAGTACTTC.

This sequence joins TRBV5-1 and TRBJ1-4; 11 bases are shared with TRBD1. This CDR3 is 15 amino acids long. Germline V gene data show CDR1 as SGHRS and CDR2 as YFSETQ. V was clipped by 4 bases and J by 8 bases; unmatched bases: 7. CDR3 amino acids: CASSPRDRGEEKLFF. CDR3 DNA: TGCGCCAGCAGCCCCAGGGACAGGGGGGAAGAAAAACTGTTTTTT.

As DNA, the CDR3 is TGTGCCAGCAGCCAGGGACTAGCGGGAGTAGGCTACAATGAGCAGTTCTTC. Translated: CASSQGLAGVGYNEQFF. The genes are TRBV7-3 and TRBJ2-1, with 14 nucleotides matching TRBD2. V was pared by 5 bases and J by 3 bases, with 6 bases of the junction left unmatched. Germline-derived CDR1 and CDR2 are SGHTA and FQGTGA. The CDR3 extends over 17 amino acids.